The sequence of this T cell receptor beta chain was determined in a study of control samples from healthy donors and cancer patients (TCRdb year 2020). Relative to germline, V is 0 bases shorter and J is 4 bases shorter, with 6 bases between their ends. From the cysteine up to the phenylalanine, the CDR3 has a length of 14 residues. Of all the DNA, just the CDR3 is kept, 42 bases in frame from base 1. The CDR1 and CDR2 encoded by the germline V gene are SGHTA and FQGNSA. Libraries were prepared through the immunoSEQ multiplex PCR assay. Here the immuneACCESS table is served through TCRdb, limited to in-frame sequences with V and J called. Missing clones are a known gap in these copies; in checked studies unresolved V genes cover under half, and the rest lacks a known reason. Counted in this sample were approximately 150,000 clones; roughly 86% of them appeared once. Clones ranked in the top ten supply around 7.6% of the sample.

About this clone itself: The target of this receptor is not known. One base away there is no much larger clone; base qualities are not given.

Specimen: PBMCs. The chain employs TRBV7-2 and TRBJ2-2; TRBD1 is a possible D gene, resting on 6 matching bases. The sequence was obtained from a man aged 45 to 65 with head and neck cancer. The CDR3 protein is CASSLARGTGELFF. The DNA sequence is given as TGTGCCAGCAGCTTAGCCAGGGGCACCGGGGAGCTGTTTTTT. Outside the CDR3, residues come from the reference TRBV7-2 and TRBJ2-2 proteins, so the full variable domain is: GAGVSQSPSNKVTEKGKDVELRCDPISGHTALYWYRQSLGQGLEFLIYFQGNSAPDKSGLPSDRFSAERTGGSVSTLTIQRTQQEDSAVYLCASSLARGTGELFFGEGSRLTVL.